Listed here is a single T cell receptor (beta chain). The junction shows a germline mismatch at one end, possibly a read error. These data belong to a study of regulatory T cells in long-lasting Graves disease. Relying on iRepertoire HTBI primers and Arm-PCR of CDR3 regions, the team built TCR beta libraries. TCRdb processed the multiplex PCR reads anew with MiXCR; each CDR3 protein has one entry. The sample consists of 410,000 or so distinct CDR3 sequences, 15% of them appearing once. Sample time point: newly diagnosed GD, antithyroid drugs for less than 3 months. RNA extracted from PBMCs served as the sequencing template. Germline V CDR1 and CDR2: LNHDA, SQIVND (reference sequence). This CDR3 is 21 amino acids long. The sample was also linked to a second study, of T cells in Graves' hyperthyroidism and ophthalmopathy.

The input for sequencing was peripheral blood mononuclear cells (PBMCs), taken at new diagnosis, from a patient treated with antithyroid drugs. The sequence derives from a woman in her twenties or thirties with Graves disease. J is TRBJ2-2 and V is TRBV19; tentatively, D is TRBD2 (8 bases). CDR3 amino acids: CASSIVGRGFAGGPGAGELLF. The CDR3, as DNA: TGTGCCAGTAGTATAGTTGGCAGGGGGTTCGCGGGAGGCCCCGGGGCCGGGGAGCTGCTTTTT. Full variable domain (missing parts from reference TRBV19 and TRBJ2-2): DGGITQSPKYLFRKEGQNVTLSCEQNLNHDAMYWYRQDPGQGLRLIYYSQIVNDFQKGDIAEGYSVSREKKESFPLTVTSAQKNPTAFYLCASSIVGRGFAGGPGAGELLFGEGSRLTVL.